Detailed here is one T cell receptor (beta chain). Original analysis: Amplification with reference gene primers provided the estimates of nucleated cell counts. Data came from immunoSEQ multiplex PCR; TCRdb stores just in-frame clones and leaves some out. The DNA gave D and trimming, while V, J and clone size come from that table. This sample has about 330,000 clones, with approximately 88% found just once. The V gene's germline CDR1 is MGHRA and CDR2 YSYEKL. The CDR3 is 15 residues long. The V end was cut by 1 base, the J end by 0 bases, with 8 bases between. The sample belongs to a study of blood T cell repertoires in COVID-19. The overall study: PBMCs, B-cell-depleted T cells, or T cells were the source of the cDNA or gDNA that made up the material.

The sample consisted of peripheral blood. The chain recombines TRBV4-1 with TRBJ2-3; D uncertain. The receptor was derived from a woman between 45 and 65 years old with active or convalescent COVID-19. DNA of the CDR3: TGCGCCAGCAGCCAAGTTATGCGGAGCACAGATACGCAGTATTTT. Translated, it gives CASSQVMRSTDTQYF.